This T cell receptor (beta chain) emerged from a study of shared clonotypes between healthy human individuals (dated by TCRdb to about 2020). As for the study more broadly: Three men and two women, aged 18 to 49 years, made up the cohort. For each donor, CD4 naive and CD4 memory were each given three plates, CD8 naive was given two plates, and CD8 memory was given one plate. To estimate repertoire size and how much clonotypes are shared between individuals, the study performed deep sequencing of blood TCR repertoires from roughly five healthy adults. To increase sequencing depth and limit assay-specific biases, TCR repertoire library preparation and sequencing were carried out by different laboratories using diverse techniques. Leukapheresis yielded between about 0.94 and 8.9 billion PBMCs per donor.

Broader findings and caveats from the paper: Naive subsets generally had larger estimated clonotype richness than memory subsets. Sampling was restricted to blood, and TCR repertoires in tissue are likely to differ from TCR repertoires in blood. Rarefaction of sorted-subset datasets indicated incomplete sequencing despite the large sequencing depth. The genetic and exposure-history diversity represented was limited by the small number of donors. Higher generation probabilities were observed for clonotypes shared by all four sorted-subset donors than for non-shared clonotypes. Across a few donors, roughly 5.1% of naive CD4, approximately 3.6% of naive CD8, roughly 2.3% of memory CD4, and over 0.35% of memory CD8 clonotypes were shared. Based on pairwise subsampling, the degree of clonotype sharing among donors was expected to be affected by sequencing depth.

As concerns this clone: Its antigen is unknown. Qualities for individual bases were not recorded, and no much larger clone is one base off.

TCR CDR3 regions were amplified from genomic DNA by multiplex PCR using the deep immunoSEQ assay. For each cell subset, the extracted genomic DNA was distributed evenly across all wells of several immunoSEQ 96-well plates, and each plate served as one replicate. For sorted subsets, each replicate PCR was loaded with roughly 200 ng genomic DNA, equivalent to 30,000 or so T cell genomes. Purified libraries were quantified with a Qubit 3.0 fluorometer, sized on a Bioanalyzer 2100, and re-quantified with the KAPA Library Quantification kit. Every immunoSEQ 96-well plate was sequenced on a dedicated single-read 150-cycle Illumina NextSeq 550 flow cell. Under the source paper's analysis protocol: The immunoSEQ output contained only junctional sequences without quality scores, so filtering could not match that applied to full-length reads. Sequences were annotated with PyIR, a Python wrapper for IgBLAST v1.9, and V/J genes and CDR3 were assigned using IMGT germline references. Reads were filtered out if the reads had weak V/J assignments (E-value above 1e-6), no CDR3, stop codons, out-of-frame junctions, or ambiguous translated residues. A V3J clonotype was defined by an identical inferred V gene, J gene, and CDR3 amino acid sequence. The percentage overlap between two repertoires was calculated by dividing the number of shared unique clonotypes by the size of the smaller repertoire. RTK rarefaction, the Chao1 estimator, and Recon v2.1 estimates of unobserved clonotypes were used to assess repertoire richness. Generation probabilities were computed with OLGA for all TCRbeta clonotypes obtained by the gDNA method from several donors. What TCRdb holds here is the immuneACCESS table cut down to in-frame rearrangements. Part of the clones is not present; checked against another copy, under half of the missing clones reflect an unresolved V gene, and the others are unexplained. V and J calls and clone size come straight from that table; D and trimming were deduced from the DNA. For this sample the table gives 550,000 to 600,000 clones, of which about 98% were detected only once. The ten largest clones capture 0.3% of the sample.

CD8 naive samples were CD45RO-negative cells positively selected for CCR7, giving a CD45RA+CCR7+ population that excluded TemRA cells. The donors were healthy, HIV-negative adults with no recently reported acute infections or vaccinations. All donors were Caucasian adults living in Nashville, Tennessee, USA. Blood was collected by leukapheresis, and PBMCs were isolated by Ficoll-Histopaque density gradient centrifugation and then cryopreserved in liquid nitrogen vapor phase. Purity and quantity of every magnetically sorted T cell population were checked by analytical flow cytometry. Genomic DNA was isolated from every sorted fraction and measured by UV absorbance on a Nanodrop 2000c. From its cysteine to its phenylalanine, the CDR3 spans 13 amino acids. Only the CDR3 portion is preserved as DNA: 39 bases, with reading frame beginning at the first base. V gives up 6 bases and J gives up 0 bases, and the segment between their germline ends measures 9 bases. In the germline V gene, CDR1 corresponds to MDHEN and CDR2 to SYDVKM.

The sequence derives from a man aged 30 to 45 in good health. The sequence is built from TRBV28 and TRBJ2-7; the D segment cannot be called with confidence. The specimen was naive CD8+ T cells sorted from blood. Taken with the paper, the label for cell subset or site translates to: CD45RA+CCR7+. The DNA sequence follows: TGTGCCAGCAGGTCGGAGAGCTCCTACGAGCAGTACTTC. Protein translation: CASRSESSYEQYF. Joined to the reference TRBV28 and TRBJ2-7 proteins, this CDR3 gives the full variable domain: DVKVTQSSRYLVKRTGEKVFLECVQDMDHENMFWYRQDPGLGLRLIYFSYDVKMKEKGDIPEGYSVSREKKERFSLILESASTNQTSMYLCASRSESSYEQYFGPGTRLTVT.